The clone carrying this T cell receptor beta chain occurred a few times. Its antigen is unidentified. This entry belongs to a study of CD8+CD57+ T cells in acquired aplastic anemia. At the level of the study: Mean yield of DNA from sorted CD4+ and CD8+ cells was approximately 3 ug. Whole-study findings and limits: With respect to CD8+ Simpson's diversity, patients and controls did not differ significantly.

Patients chosen for sequencing had CD8+CD57+ cells that had expanded, as shown by flow cytometry. Blood came from patients not yet given any therapy. The CDR3 has 14 residues. Per the germline V gene, CDR1 is MDHEN and CDR2 is SYDVKM. Trimming left V 3 bases short and J 8 bases short, with 14 bases between. The use of genomic DNA as template underpinned the TCR beta VDJ and CDR3 profiling. TCRdb passed the reads through MiXCR, listing each CDR3 protein once. The sample includes about 160,000 distinct CDR3 sequences, more than 45% of them seen just once. This rearrangement joins TRBV28 to TRBJ1-5; D is unclear. The sequencing input was sorted CD4+, CD8+, or CD8+CD57+ T cells (not recorded which) from PBMCs. The clonotype originates from a human donor with aplastic anemia. CDR3 amino acids: CASSFEQLREPQHF. The CDR3, as DNA: TGTGCCAGCAGTTTTGAACAGCTGCGGGAGCCCCAGCATTTT.